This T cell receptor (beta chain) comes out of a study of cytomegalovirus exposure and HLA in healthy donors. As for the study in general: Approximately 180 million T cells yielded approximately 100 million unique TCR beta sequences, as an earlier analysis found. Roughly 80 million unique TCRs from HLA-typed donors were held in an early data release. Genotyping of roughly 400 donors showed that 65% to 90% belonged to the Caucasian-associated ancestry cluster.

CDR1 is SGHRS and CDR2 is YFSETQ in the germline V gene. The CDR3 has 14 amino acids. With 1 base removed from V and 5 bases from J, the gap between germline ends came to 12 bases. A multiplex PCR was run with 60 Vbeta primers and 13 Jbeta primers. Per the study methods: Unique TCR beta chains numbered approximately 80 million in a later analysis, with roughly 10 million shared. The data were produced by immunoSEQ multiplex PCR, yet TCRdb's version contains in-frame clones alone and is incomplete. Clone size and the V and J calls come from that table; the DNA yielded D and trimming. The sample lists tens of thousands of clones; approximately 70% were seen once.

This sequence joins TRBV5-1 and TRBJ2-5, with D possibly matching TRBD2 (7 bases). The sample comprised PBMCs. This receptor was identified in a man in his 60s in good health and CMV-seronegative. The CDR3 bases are TGCGCCAGCAGCTTGATTAGGGGGGGGGAGACCCAGTACTTC. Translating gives CASSLIRGGETQYF.